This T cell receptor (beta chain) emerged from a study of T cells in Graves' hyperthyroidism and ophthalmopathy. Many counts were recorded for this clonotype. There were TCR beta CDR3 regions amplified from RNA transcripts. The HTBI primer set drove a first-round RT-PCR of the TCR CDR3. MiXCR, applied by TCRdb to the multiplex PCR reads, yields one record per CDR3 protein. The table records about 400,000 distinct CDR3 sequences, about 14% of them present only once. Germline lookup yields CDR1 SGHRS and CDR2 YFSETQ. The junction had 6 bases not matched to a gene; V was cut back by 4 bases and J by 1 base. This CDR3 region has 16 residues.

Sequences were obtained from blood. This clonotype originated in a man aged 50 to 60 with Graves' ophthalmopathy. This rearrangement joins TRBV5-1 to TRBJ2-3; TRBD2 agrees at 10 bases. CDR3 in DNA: TGCGCCAGCAGCACGGGGACTAGCGCACGCACAGATACGCAGTATTTT. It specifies CASSTGTSARTDTQYF. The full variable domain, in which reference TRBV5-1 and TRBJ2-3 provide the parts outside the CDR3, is KAGVTQTPRYLIKTRGQQVTLSCSPISGHRSVSWYQQTPGQGLQFLFEYFSETQRNKGNFPGRFSGRQFSNSRSEMNVSTLELGDSALYLCASSTGTSARTDTQYFGPGTRLTVL.